This TCR beta chain stems from a study of blood T cell repertoires in COVID-19. Study-wide context: Sources were T cells, B-cell-depleted T cells, or PBMCs; the material itself was cDNA or gDNA.

Original handling: It was from reference gene primer amplification that nucleated cell counts were estimated. Assay: immunoSEQ multiplex PCR; the TCRdb copy retains only in-frame clones and omits some. V and J calls plus clone size are reproduced from that table; the DNA served to infer D and trimming. The sample includes approximately 92,000 clones, about 80% of them seen just once. A single count supports this clone. V was cut by 9 bases and J by 2 bases, with 14 bases left in between. The CDR3 extends over 15 amino acids. CDR1 is LNHDA, CDR2 SQIVND, per germline (reference sequence). This clonotype was obtained from a man between 60 and 70 years old with acute or convalescent COVID-19. V is TRBV19 and J is TRBJ2-6; a possible D gene is TRBD1 (6 bases). Sequences were obtained from peripheral blood. Here the CDR3 DNA reads TGTGCCAGCACCCACCCAGGGGCTGGGGCCAACGTCCTGACTTTC. It encodes CASTHPGAGANVLTF.